This TCR beta chain derives from a study of blood T cell repertoires in COVID-19. Study at large: Specimens from acute and convalescent COVID-19 originated in the United States, Italy and Spain. T cells, B-cell-depleted T cells, or PBMCs provided the cDNA or gDNA that served as material.

Study processing details: The assay estimated nucleated cells by amplifying reference gene primers. Produced via immunoSEQ multiplex PCR; TCRdb's table is partial and in-frame only. Clone size and V and J calls were adopted from that table, with D and trimming inferred from the DNA. Counted here are roughly 80,000 clones, 87% occurring once; the ten biggest clones make up approximately 4.9%. This CDR3 comprises 15 residues. Trimming stripped 0 bases from V and 2 bases from J, with 9 bases between. Germline V gene lookup returns CDR1 LGHDT and CDR2 YNNKEL (reference sequence). V gene TRBV3-1 (or the pseudogene TRBV3-2) combines with J gene TRBJ2-3; perhaps TRBD2 as D (6 bases). The receptor's source is a woman aged 80 or older with active or convalescent COVID-19. Material for sequencing was peripheral blood. The CDR3 region is CASSQDRGSTDTQYF. CDR3 nucleotides: TGTGCCAGCAGCCAAGATCGGGGGTCCACAGATACGCAGTATTTT.